These T cell receptor beta chains were read from a single sample in a study of shared clonotypes between healthy human individuals. The data were produced by immunoSEQ multiplex PCR, yet TCRdb's version contains in-frame clones alone and is incomplete. The sample shows roughly 2,000,000 clones, roughly 94% of them seen only once. The sequenced sample consisted of naive CD8+ T cells sorted from blood. Receptor source: a man aged 18 to 35 in good health. Each CDR3 is given with its conserved first and last residue. Each record gives: D gene, J gene, V gene, clone size, CDR3 DNA, CDR3 protein. A D gene is named only where the DNA matches it firmly. Not every row has a clone size; where given, it reads once, few, many or a size class.

>-|TRBJ1-1|TRBV11-3|-
TGTGCCAGCAGCTTAAGGGGGGCCGGCACTGAAGCTTTCTTT
CASSLRGAGTEAFF
>TRBD1|TRBJ1-1|TRBV6-1|-
TGTGCCAGCGGCCCGGGACAGGGGGTGTACACTGAAGCTTTCTTT
CASGPGQGVYTEAFF
>-|TRBJ1-3|TRBV6-6|-
TGTGCCAGCAGTTACGACTCTGGAAACACCATATATTTT
CASSYDSGNTIYF
>-|TRBJ2-5|TRBV30|-
TGTGCCTGGAGCGGCGGGGAGACCCAGTACTTC
CAWSGGETQYF
>-|TRBJ1-2|TRBV4-3|-
TGCGCCAGCAGCCCCCGTTCGGGGAAGGGGTACTATGGCTACACCTTC
CASSPRSGKGYYGYTF
>-|TRBJ1-2|TRBV7-9|-
TGTGCCAGCAGCTCCTCGGGGGGCAGAGATGGCTACACCTTC
CASSSSGGRDGYTF
>-|TRBJ1-6|TRBV6-5|-
TGTGCCAGCGGGGAAGGGGCCTATAATTCACCCCTCCACTTT
CASGEGAYNSPLHF
>-|TRBJ2-6|TRBV30|-
TGTGCCTGGACCCCAGGGGCAGGTGGGGCCAACGTCCTGACTTTC
CAWTPGAGGANVLTF
>-|TRBJ2-1|TRBV27|once
TGTGCCAGCAGTTTTATGCGAGGCGGTAGCTCCTACAATGAGCAGTTCTTC
CASSFMRGGSSYNEQFF
>TRBD2|TRBJ2-2|TRBV10-2|-
TGCGCCAGCAGTGACTTGCGGGAGGGCCCGAACACCGGGGAGCTGTTTTTT
CASSDLREGPNTGELFF
>-|TRBJ1-1|TRBV6-5|-
TGTGCCAGCAGCCCTTACCAATACAACACTGAAGCTTTCTTT
CASSPYQYNTEAFF
>-|TRBJ1-5|TRBV19|once
TGTGCCAGTACTCATCGGGGATACAATCAGCCCCAGCATTTT
CASTHRGYNQPQHF
>-|TRBJ2-1|TRBV4-2|-
TGTGCCAGCAGCCAAGTCTACGACTCCTACAATGAGCAGTTCTTC
CASSQVYDSYNEQFF
>TRBD1|TRBJ1-4|TRBV5-6|-
TGTGCCAGCAGGGAGCAGGGGGCCGAAAAACTGTTTTTT
CASREQGAEKLFF
>TRBD1|TRBJ1-4|TRBV12-5|-
TGTGCTAGTGGTTTGCCGGGCTCGACAGGGATTGATGAAAAACTGTTTTTT
CASGLPGSTGIDEKLFF
>-|TRBJ2-7|TRBV5-4|-
TGTGCCAGCAGCTCCTGGCTTAGCGGTCCCCACGAGCAGTACTTC
CASSSWLSGPHEQYF
>-|TRBJ1-2|TRBV5-1|-
TGCGCCAGCAGCTTGGCCGCAGGGGCCCTCTATGGCTACACCTTC
CASSLAAGALYGYTF
>-|TRBJ2-1|TRBV7-8|-
TGTGCCAGCAGCTTAGGGACTCTCCCCAATGAGCAGTTCTTC
CASSLGTLPNEQFF
>TRBD1|TRBJ1-5|TRBV4-1|few
TGCGCCAGCAGCCAACACCCCGGGACAGATAATCAGCCCCAGCATTTT
CASSQHPGTDNQPQHF
>-|TRBJ1-3|TRBV6-5|-
TGTGCCAGCAGTATAAGCTCTGGAAACACCATATATTTT
CASSISSGNTIYF
>-|TRBJ2-2|TRBV14|-
TGTGCCAGCAGCCCCTCGAGGGGGGAGCTGTTTTTT
CASSPSRGELFF
>TRBD1|TRBJ2-3|TRBV27|once
TGTGCCAGCGGAGGGACAGGGTTTAGCCTGGATACGCAGTATTTT
CASGGTGFSLDTQYF
>-|TRBJ2-7|TRBV9|-
TGTGCCAGCAGCGTAGCACAGGGCCCAGACTACGAGCAGTACTTC
CASSVAQGPDYEQYF
>-|TRBJ1-4|TRBV6-5|-
TGTGCCAGCAGTACAGGGAATGAAAAACTGTTTTTT
CASSTGNEKLFF
>-|TRBJ1-1|TRBV18|-
TGTGCCAGCTCACCAGGAAGGGCTAACACTGAAGCTTTCTTT
CASSPGRANTEAFF
>-|TRBJ2-7|TRBV7-9|-
TGTGCCAGCAGCCATGATATAACCGGCGAGCAGTACTTC
CASSHDITGEQYF
>-|TRBJ2-7|TRBV19|-
TGTGCCAGTAGTACCTCCTTTTTTGGGACCTCCTACGAGCAGTACTTC
CASSTSFFGTSYEQYF
>-|TRBJ1-2|TRBV27|-
TGTGCCAGCAGTTTAGGAGGGACCAACTATGGCTACACCTTC
CASSLGGTNYGYTF
>-|TRBJ2-7|TRBV5-6|-
TGTGCCAGCACCCAGTGGGGGGACGAGCAGTACTTC
CASTQWGDEQYF
>-|TRBJ1-2|TRBV4-3|-
TGCGCCAGCAGCCAATTGAGGGGGGTGGGTGGCTACACCTTC
CASSQLRGVGGYTF
>-|TRBJ1-4|TRBV5-1|-
TGCGCCAGCAGCTTGGTACCGGGACTTAATGAAAAACTGTTTTTT
CASSLVPGLNEKLFF
>TRBD2|TRBJ2-6|TRBV19|-
TGTGCCAGTAGTGCCTCTGGACTAGCGGGAGCCCCCGGGGCCAACGTCCTGACTTTC
CASSASGLAGAPGANVLTF
>-|TRBJ2-7|TRBV30|-
TGTGCCTGGAGTGTAGATGCGGGTGCGTCCTACGAGCAGTACTTC
CAWSVDAGASYEQYF
>TRBD1|TRBJ2-7|TRBV4-2|once
TGTGCCAGCAGCACCGGGACAGGGGAAGCCTACGAGCAGTACTTC
CASSTGTGEAYEQYF
>TRBD1|TRBJ1-5|TRBV19|few
TGTGCCAGTAGTTGGGACAGGGCAGATCAGCCCCAGCATTTT
CASSWDRADQPQHF
>-|TRBJ2-5|TRBV11-2|-
TGTGCCAGCAGCCCATCGGGGGTCGCCCAGTACTTC
CASSPSGVAQYF
>-|TRBJ2-7|TRBV5-1|-
TGCGCCAGCAGCTTGGGTCGCGGGGTGTTAGTAAACGAGCAGTACTTC
CASSLGRGVLVNEQYF
>-|TRBJ1-1|TRBV9|-
TGTGCCAGCAGCTTGGGGATCGGGACCTCTGGCACTGAAGCTTTCTTT
CASSLGIGTSGTEAFF
>-|TRBJ1-2|TRBV29-1|-
TGCAGCGTTAGGGGTAGTGAAGGGAGCGGCTACACCTTC
CSVRGSEGSGYTF
>-|TRBJ1-4|TRBV28|-
TGTGCCAGCAGTTTGAGGTTCGAAAAACTGTTTTTT
CASSLRFEKLFF
>-|TRBJ1-1|TRBV30|few
TGTGCCTGGAGTGTCGACGGAGACACTGAAGCTTTCTTT
CAWSVDGDTEAFF
>TRBD1|TRBJ2-5|TRBV13|-
TGTGCCAGCAGCTCCTTTACTCCGACAGGGGAGACCCAGTACTTC
CASSSFTPTGETQYF
>TRBD1|TRBJ1-2|TRBV7-8|-
TGTGCCAGCAGCTTAGGGACAGGGCCGTTTGGCTACACCTTC
CASSLGTGPFGYTF
>TRBD1|TRBJ1-6|TRBV18|-
TGTGCCAGCTCACCACCTAAGGGGGCCACCTATAATTCACCCCTCCACTTT
CASSPPKGATYNSPLHF
>-|TRBJ2-5|TRBV4-2|-
TGTGCCAGCAGCCAAGATTATTGGGGTTTGGAGACCCAGTACTTC
CASSQDYWGLETQYF
>-|TRBJ2-7|TRBV6-5|-
TGTGCCAGCAGTTACGCCGGGGGAAGGACCTACGAGCAGTACTTC
CASSYAGGRTYEQYF
>-|TRBJ1-5|TRBV6-1|-
TGTGCCAGCAGTGAATGGACAGTAAGCAATCAGCCCCAGCATTTT
CASSEWTVSNQPQHF
>-|TRBJ2-7|TRBV30|-
TGTGCCTGGAGGGACCGCGGGAACTACGAGCAGTACTTC
CAWRDRGNYEQYF
>-|TRBJ1-1|TRBV6-6|-
TGTGCCAGCAGTTACTATCCGGGGAACACTGAAGCTTTCTTT
CASSYYPGNTEAFF
>-|TRBJ1-2|TRBV28|few
TGTGCCAGCAGTTTGTCCCGCTCCTATGGCTACACCTTC
CASSLSRSYGYTF
>TRBD1|TRBJ1-2|TRBV5-4|once
TGTGCCAGCAGCCAGGACAGGGGGCTTCACACCTTC
CASSQDRGLHTF
>-|TRBJ2-5|TRBV19|-
TGTGCCAGTAGTATGGGGGAAGAGACCCAGTACTTC
CASSMGEETQYF
>-|TRBJ2-7|TRBV19|-
TGTGCCAGTAGTATGGGGGCAAAACCCTACGAGCAGTACTTC
CASSMGAKPYEQYF